These 26 T cell receptor beta chains share one sample of origin, sequenced in a study of blood T cell repertoires in COVID-19. Assay used: immunoSEQ multiplex PCR; TCRdb lists only in-frame clones, some missing. The data show some 200,000 clones, around 80% seen once. The sample taken for sequencing was peripheral blood. The receptors here all came from a woman aged 70-85 years with acute or convalescent COVID-19.

V gene TRBV4-2 combines with J gene TRBJ2-6, with 10 bases that match TRBD2. In germline, CDR1 is LGHNA, CDR2 YNFKEQ. This CDR3 has 19 residues. The V segment lost 0 bases and the J segment 0 bases; nucleotides outside the gene matches: 5. CDR3 bases: TGTGCCAGCAGCCAAGATCGGAGCGGGGGGGCCTCTGGGGCCAACGTCCTGACTTTC. This codes for CASSQDRSGGASGANVLTF.

The V and J genes are TRBV5-5 and TRBJ2-4; TRBD1 aligns across 7 bases. V dropped 5 bases and J dropped 4; count of bases not matched to a gene: 9. The CDR3 is 15 residues long. From germline, CDR1 is SGHKS and CDR2 YYEKEE (reference sequence). The CDR3: CASSSPGQPKNIQYF. The CDR3 DNA reads TGTGCCAGCAGTTCACCGGGACAGCCTAAAAACATTCAGTACTTC.

CDR3 nucleotide sequence: TGCGCCAGCAGCTTGGATTTAGACAGGGGGGAGCAGTTCTTC. This translates into CASSLDLDRGEQFF. The chain employs TRBV5-1 and TRBJ2-1; 9 nucleotides agree with TRBD1. V was clipped by 0 bases and J by 10 bases; unmatched bases: 5. Germline lookup yields CDR1 SGHRS and CDR2 YFSETQ. There are 14 residues in the CDR3.

In this sample, this clone turned up once. The rearrangement links TRBV5-1 to TRBJ2-5, with D possibly TRBD2 on 5 matching bases. Germline CDR1 reads SGHRS; CDR2 reads YFSETQ. Trimming took off 4 bases at V and 2 bases at J, with 12 bases between the two ends. CDR3 size: 14 residues. CDR3 DNA sequence: TGCGCCAGCAGCCGAGACCGGGAACAAGAGACCCAGTACTTC. Protein: CASSRDREQETQYF.

The chain couples TRBV6-5 to TRBJ1-2; 8 nucleotides line up with TRBD1. The CDR3 extends over 12 amino acids. J lost 8 bases, V lost 11 bases, and 10 bases had no gene match. Germline CDR1 is MNHEY and CDR2 is SVGAGI. CDR3 nucleotide sequence: TGTGCCGTCCGGGGACAGGTCTGGGGCTACACCTTC. It yields the protein CAVRGQVWGYTF.

As DNA, the CDR3 is TGCGCCAGCAGCCCGGACAGGGGAAGAAATTCACCCCTCCACTTT. Protein: CASSPDRGRNSPLHF. The chain has TRBV5-1 and TRBJ1-6, with 9 bases that match TRBD1. The CDR3 has 15 amino acids. Germline lookup yields CDR1 SGHRS and CDR2 YFSETQ. V was clipped by 4 bases and J by 7 bases; unmatched bases: 6.

The chain is built from TRBV23-1 and TRBJ2-3; D is perhaps TRBD1 (6 bases). TRBV23-1 is assigned to the ORF class and has an uncertain function. This CDR3 region has 18 residues. Trimming removed 2 bases at V and 5 bases at J, with 23 bases between. The CDR3 coding sequence is TGCGCCAGCAGTCAAGGACGTTCGCAGGGGTTATTCTTAGATACGCAGTATTTT. Its protein product is CASSQGRSQGLFLDTQYF.

The chain joins TRBV7-2 to TRBJ2-7; 9 bases fit TRBD2. The CDR3 contains 15 residues. V lost 3 bases, J lost 0 bases, and 3 bases stayed unmatched. CDR1 SGHTA and CDR2 FQGNSA come from the germline V gene. The CDR3 reads CASSFVAGASYEQYF. CDR3 DNA sequence: TGTGCCAGCAGCTTTGTAGCGGGGGCCTCCTACGAGCAGTACTTC.

Comment on this clone: The germline gene is not matched at one end of the junction; a read error may be the cause. This chain links TRBV5-1 with TRBJ2-3; D remains unclear. Germline V gene lookup returns CDR1 SGHRS and CDR2 YFSETQ. There are 12 residues in the CDR3. CDR3 region: CASSLQSDTQYF. CDR3 nucleotides: TGCGCCAGCAGCTTGCAATCAGATACGCAATATTTT.

The rearrangement uses TRBV5-1 and TRBJ2-1; 10 bases are shared with TRBD2. After removal of 6 bases from V and 4 bases from J, the junction contained 10 bases not matched to a gene. Per the germline V gene, CDR1 is SGHRS and CDR2 is YFSETQ. This CDR3 spans 16 amino acids. CDR3 DNA: TGCGCCAGCACTGTCTTAGCGGGGGGCCTTTACAATGAGCAGTTCTTC. Its protein product is CASTVLAGGLYNEQFF.

This chain's CDR3 is CASSLDWGVDTQYF. CDR3 coding DNA: TGTGCCAGCAGCTTAGACTGGGGGGTGGATACGCAGTATTTT. The V call is TRBV7-9, the J call TRBJ2-3; the D gene is possibly TRBD2 (6 bases). Germline CDR1 reads SEHNR; CDR2 reads FQNEAQ (reference sequence). This CDR3 contains 14 residues. V was clipped by 1 base and J by 6 bases, with 11 bases between them. Using reference TRBV7-9 and TRBJ2-3 for the parts outside the CDR3, the full variable domain is DTGVSQNPRHKITKRGQNVTFRCDPISEHNRLYWYRQTLGQGPEFLTYFQNEAQLEKSRLLSDRFSAERPKGSFSTLEIQRTEQGDSAMYLCASSLDWGVDTQYFGPGTRLTVL.

This clone was recorded many times. The chain employs TRBV7-2 and TRBJ2-5, with TRBD2 identical over 10 bases. The CDR3 loop spans 15 amino acids. V lost 5 bases to trimming and J lost 5 bases; unmatched junction nucleotides: 8. Germline loops: CDR1 SGHTA, CDR2 FQGNSA. The CDR3 bases are TGTGCCAGCAGCCTAAATAGCGGGGGGTGGGAGACCCAGTACTTC. It translates to CASSLNSGGWETQYF.

This sequence joins TRBV23-1 and TRBJ2-2, with a weak D call TRBD1 (7 bases). TRBV23-1 is known as an ORF, though its function is uncertain. Trimming removed 2 bases from V and 4 bases from J, with 20 bases in between. This CDR3 is 18 amino acids long. In DNA, the CDR3 is TGCGCCAGCAGTCAAAATACGGTGTCAGGGGGGTTCACCGGGGAGCTGTTTTTT. Amino acid sequence: CASSQNTVSGGFTGELFF.

The gene calls are TRBV7-2 and TRBJ2-7; 11 positions match TRBD2. The CDR3 contains 15 residues. Germline V gene sequence: CDR1 SGHTA, CDR2 FQGNSA. The V and J ends lost 6 bases and 0 bases, in that order; junction bases with no gene match: 4. The chain's CDR3 is CASSSSGGISYEQYF. The CDR3 nucleotides are TGTGCCAGCAGTTCTAGCGGGGGGATCTCCTACGAGCAGTACTTC.

The rearrangement uses TRBV29-1 and TRBJ1-2; TRBD1 matches at 10 bases. V trimming: 0 bases; J trimming: 2 bases; junction bases outside the gene matches: 6. The CDR3 is 16 amino acids. Germline CDR1 SQVTM, CDR2 ANQGSEA. The CDR3 nucleotides read TGCAGCGTTGAAGACAGGACAGGGGGTCGCAACTATGGCTACACCTTC. This translates into CSVEDRTGGRNYGYTF.

The J gene is TRBJ2-7, the V gene TRBV6-5; perhaps TRBD1 as D (6 bases). Germline CDR1 reads MNHEY; CDR2 reads SVGAGI. Trimming took off 5 bases at V and 3 bases at J, with 8 bases between the two ends. The CDR3 contains 12 residues. The DNA of the CDR3 is TGTGCCAGCAGTCTAGGGGGCTACGAGCAGTACGTC. It encodes CASSLGGYEQYV.

The rearrangement links TRBV5-1 to TRBJ1-6, with D possibly being TRBD1 (5 bases). The germline gives CDR1 SGHRS, CDR2 YFSETQ. The V gene lost 4 bases and the J gene lost 10 bases, with 12 bases spanning the gap. The CDR3 has 13 amino acids. CDR3 amino acids: CASSAAGGSPLHF. The CDR3 DNA is TGCGCCAGCAGCGCGGCCGGGGGGTCACCCCTCCACTTT.

The V gene is TRBV4-2, the J gene TRBJ1-1; 7 bases map to TRBD1. With V trimmed by 3 bases and J by 1 base, 8 bases remained unmatched. Germline V gene sequence: CDR1 LGHNA, CDR2 YNFKEQ. CDR3 length: 16 amino acids. For the CDR3, the DNA is TGTGCCAGCAGCCAGGTTAACAGGGGAACGAACACTGAAGCTTTCTTT. It encodes CASSQVNRGTNTEAFF.

The table lists this clone with many counts. V and J are TRBV6-1 and TRBJ1-5; tentatively, D is TRBD1 (6 bases). In germline, CDR1 is MNHNS, CDR2 SASEGT. Trimming stripped 4 bases from V and 0 bases from J, with 19 bases between. CDR3 length equals 18 residues. CDR3 nucleotides: TGTGCCAGCAGTGTGGGACAAGGCGGATTATATAGCAATCAGCCCCAGCATTTT. Encoded protein: CASSVGQGGLYSNQPQHF.

The chain has TRBV30 and TRBJ2-5; D gene uncertain. Trimming took off 7 bases at V and 0 bases at J, with 6 bases between the two ends. This CDR3 has 11 amino acids. CDR1 is GTSNPN and CDR2 is SVGIG in the germline V gene (reference sequence). CDR3 sequence (DNA): TGTGCCTCCGAGGACCAAGAGACCCAGTACTTC. Its protein product is CASEDQETQYF.

V is TRBV9 and J is TRBJ2-3; maybe TRBD2 (7 bases). The V end lost 4 bases, the J end lost 3 bases, and 15 bases lay between the germline ends. This CDR3 spans 15 amino acids. Germline CDR1 and CDR2: SGDLS and YYNGEE. The CDR3 spells CASSPREGGTDTQYF. The CDR3 DNA reads as TGTGCCAGCAGCCCAAGGGAGGGGGGGACAGATACGCAGTATTTT. Looking up the rest from reference TRBV9 and TRBJ2-3 gives the full variable domain: DSGVTQTPKHLITATGQRVTLRCSPRSGDLSVYWYQQSLDQGLQFLIQYYNGEERAKGNILERFSAQQFPDLHSELNLSSLELGDSALYFCASSPREGGTDTQYFGPGTRLTVL.

The table lists this clone with a count of one. This sequence joins TRBV5-8 and TRBJ1-6; D is perhaps TRBD1 (5 bases). CDR1 is SGHTS and CDR2 is YDEGEE in the germline V gene. V lost 0 bases and J lost 10, with 14 bases in between. This CDR3 contains 15 residues. This chain's CDR3 is CASSLEQGSGSPLHF. The CDR3 nucleotides read TGTGCCAGCAGCTTGGAGCAGGGTTCAGGCTCACCCCTCCACTTT.

This rearrangement joins TRBV5-1 to TRBJ2-3; the match to TRBD1 covers 9 bases. The J segment lost 2 bases and the V segment lost 4 bases, leaving 5 bases of the junction unmatched. The CDR3 has 15 amino acids. Per the germline V gene, CDR1 is SGHRS and CDR2 is YFSETQ. CDR3 amino acids: CASSRGTGNTDTQYF. As DNA, the CDR3 is TGCGCCAGCAGCCGCGGGACAGGGAACACAGATACGCAGTATTTT.

The chain employs TRBV20-1 and TRBJ1-5; D ambiguous. Germline CDR1 is DFQATT and CDR2 is SNEGSKA (reference sequence). CDR3 length equals 11 residues. V lost 6 bases, J lost 11 bases, and 14 bases lay in between. The CDR3 region is CSAPLRGAQHF. The CDR3 DNA reads as TGCAGTGCCCCCTTACGGGGAGCCCAGCATTTT.

This chain links TRBV14 with TRBJ1-3, with D possibly being TRBD1 (6 bases). The CDR3 is 17 amino acids. The V and J ends lost 1 base and 0 bases respectively, with 13 bases between them. Per the germline V gene, CDR1 is SGHDN and CDR2 is FVKESK. For the CDR3, the DNA is TGTGCCAGCAGCCAAGGCACAGGGAGCTTCTCTGGAAACACCATATATTTT. Encoded protein: CASSQGTGSFSGNTIYF. Full variable domain (missing parts from reference TRBV14 and TRBJ1-3): EAGVTQFPSHSVIEKGQTVTLRCDPISGHDNLYWYRRVMGKEIKFLLHFVKESKQDESGMPNNRFLAERTGGTYSTLKVQPAELEDSGVYFCASSQGTGSFSGNTIYFGEGSWLTVV.

The gene calls are TRBV2 and TRBJ2-3, with 8 bases matching TRBD1. J was trimmed by 1 base and V by 6 bases; bases with no gene match: 6. Looked up from germline, CDR1 is SNHLY and CDR2 is FYNNEI. The CDR3 is made up of 15 amino acids. The CDR3 is CASSPRTGRTDTQYF. CDR3 nucleotide sequence: TGTGCCAGCAGCCCGAGGACAGGGCGCACAGATACGCAGTATTTT.